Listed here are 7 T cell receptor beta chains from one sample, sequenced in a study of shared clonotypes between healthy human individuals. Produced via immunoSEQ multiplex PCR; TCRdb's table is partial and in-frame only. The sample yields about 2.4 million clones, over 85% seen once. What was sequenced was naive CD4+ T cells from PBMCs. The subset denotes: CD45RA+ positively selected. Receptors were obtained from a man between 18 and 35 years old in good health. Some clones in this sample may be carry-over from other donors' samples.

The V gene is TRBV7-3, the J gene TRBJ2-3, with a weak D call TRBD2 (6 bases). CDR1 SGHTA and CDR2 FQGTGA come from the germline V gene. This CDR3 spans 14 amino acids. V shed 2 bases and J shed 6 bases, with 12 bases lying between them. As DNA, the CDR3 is TGTGCCAGCAGCTTAGGGAGGCGCCCCGATACGCAGTATTTT. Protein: CASSLGRRPDTQYF.

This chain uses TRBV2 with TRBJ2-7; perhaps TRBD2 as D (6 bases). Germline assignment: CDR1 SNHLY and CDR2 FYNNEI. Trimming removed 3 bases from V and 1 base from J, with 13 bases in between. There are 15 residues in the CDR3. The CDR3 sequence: CASSDRAGRSYEQYF. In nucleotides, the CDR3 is TGTGCCAGCAGTGATAGGGCGGGACGTTCCTACGAGCAGTACTTC.

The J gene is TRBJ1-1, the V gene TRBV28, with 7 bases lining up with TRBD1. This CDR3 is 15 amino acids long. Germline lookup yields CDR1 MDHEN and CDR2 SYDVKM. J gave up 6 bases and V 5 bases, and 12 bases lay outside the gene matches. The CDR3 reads CASSPNRGVLPEAFF. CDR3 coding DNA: TGTGCCAGCAGTCCAAACAGGGGCGTTTTACCTGAAGCTTTCTTT.

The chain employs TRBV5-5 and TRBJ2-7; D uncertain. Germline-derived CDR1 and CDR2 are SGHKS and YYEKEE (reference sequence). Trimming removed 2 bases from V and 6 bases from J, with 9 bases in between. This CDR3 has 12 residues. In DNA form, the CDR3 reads TGTGCCAGCAGCTTTTCTGCGGTCGAGCAGTACTTC. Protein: CASSFSAVEQYF.

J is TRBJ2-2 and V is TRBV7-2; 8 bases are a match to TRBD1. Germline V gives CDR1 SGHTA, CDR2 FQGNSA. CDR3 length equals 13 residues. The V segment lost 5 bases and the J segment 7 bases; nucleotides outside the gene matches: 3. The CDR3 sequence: CASSRQGSGELFF. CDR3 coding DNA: TGTGCCAGCAGCCGACAGGGGAGCGGGGAGCTGTTTTTT.

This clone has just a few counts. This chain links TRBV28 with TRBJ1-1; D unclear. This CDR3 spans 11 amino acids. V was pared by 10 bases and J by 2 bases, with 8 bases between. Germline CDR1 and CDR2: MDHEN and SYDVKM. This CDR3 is CATHTNTEAFF. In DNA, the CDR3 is TGTGCCACCCATACTAACACTGAAGCTTTCTTT.

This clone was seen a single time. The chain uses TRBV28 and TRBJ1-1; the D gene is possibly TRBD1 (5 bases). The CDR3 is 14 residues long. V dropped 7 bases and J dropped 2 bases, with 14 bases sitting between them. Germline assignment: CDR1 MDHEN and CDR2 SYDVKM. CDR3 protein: CASKTGLPNTEAFF. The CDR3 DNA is TGTGCCAGCAAAACGGGACTGCCCAACACTGAAGCTTTCTTT.